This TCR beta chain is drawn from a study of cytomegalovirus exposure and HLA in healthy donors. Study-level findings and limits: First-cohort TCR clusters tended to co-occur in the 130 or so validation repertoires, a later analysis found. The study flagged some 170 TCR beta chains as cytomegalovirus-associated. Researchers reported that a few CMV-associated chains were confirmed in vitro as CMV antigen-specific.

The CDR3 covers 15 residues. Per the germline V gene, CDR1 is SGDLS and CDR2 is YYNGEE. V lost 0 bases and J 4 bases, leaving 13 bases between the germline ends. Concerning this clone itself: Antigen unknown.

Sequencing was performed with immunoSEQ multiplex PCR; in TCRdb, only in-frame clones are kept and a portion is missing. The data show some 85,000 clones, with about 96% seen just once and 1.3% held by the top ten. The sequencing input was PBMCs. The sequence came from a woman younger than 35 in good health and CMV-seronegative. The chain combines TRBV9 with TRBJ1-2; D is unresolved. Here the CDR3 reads CASSVVQVPFYGYTF. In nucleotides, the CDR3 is TGTGCCAGCAGCGTAGTTCAGGTCCCCTTCTATGGCTACACCTTC. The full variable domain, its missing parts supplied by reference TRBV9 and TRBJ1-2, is DSGVTQTPKHLITATGQRVTLRCSPRSGDLSVYWYQQSLDQGLQFLIQYYNGEERAKGNILERFSAQQFPDLHSELNLSSLELGDSALYFCASSVVQVPFYGYTFGSGTRLTVV.